This entry lists 20 T cell receptor beta chains sequenced from one sample in a study of vaccination effects on CD4 cells after COVID-19. TCRdb's copy holds only in-frame clones and misses some; the assay was immunoSEQ multiplex PCR. The sample yields about 46,000 clones, about 74% seen once. No antigens are known for them. Having been cultured for around ten days, the cells underwent CD4+ T cell isolation. The person's infection with SARS-CoV-2, confirmed by PCR, took place between March and December 2020. The vaccine given was either BNT162b2 or mRNA-1273, in two doses. Material: CD4+ T cells from PBMCs cultured without peptide, obtained after COVID-19 vaccination. The receptor source for this set is a human donor who had a prior SARS-CoV-2 infection.

The V and J genes are TRBV7-3 and TRBJ2-7, with D perhaps TRBD2 (5 bases). The germline gives CDR1 SGHTA, CDR2 FQGTGA. This CDR3 spans 12 amino acids. V was cut by 3 bases and J by 7 bases, with 10 bases left in between. The CDR3 sequence is CASSFYEREQYF. CDR3 nucleotide sequence: TGTGCCAGCAGCTTTTATGAGCGGGAGCAGTACTTC.

The chain carries TRBV9 and TRBJ1-4, with D possibly matching TRBD1 (5 bases). Trimming pared 1 base from V and 8 bases from J, leaving 21 bases between. Germline CDR1 SGDLS, CDR2 YYNGEE. This CDR3 contains 17 residues. CDR3 sequence: CASSVNPDTRNREKLFF. The CDR3 nucleotides are TGTGCCAGCAGCGTAAACCCAGATACCAGAAACAGGGAAAAACTGTTTTTT.

This clone was detected a few times. CDR3 in amino acids: CASRRTGEPEAFF. In DNA form, the CDR3 reads TGTGCCAGCCGGCGGACAGGGGAGCCTGAAGCTTTCTTT. V usage is TRBV27 and J usage is TRBJ1-1, with 9 bases lining up with TRBD1. The germline CDR1 and CDR2 sequences are MNHEY and SMNVEV (reference sequence). The CDR3 has 13 residues. Trimming removed 8 bases from V and 6 bases from J; junction bases left unmatched: 7.

V and J are TRBV16 and TRBJ1-1; weak D call: TRBD1 (6 bases). Trimming left V 8 bases short and J 5 bases short, with 27 bases between. Germline loops: CDR1 KGHSY, CDR2 FQNENV. This CDR3 spans 17 amino acids. The CDR3 nucleotides read TGTGCCAGCCGGGGGCCCATAGGTTCCCCCGAAAGGACTGAAGCTTTCTTT. Translating it yields CASRGPIGSPERTEAFF.

The rearrangement links TRBV5-6 to TRBJ2-3; no definite D call. Looked up from germline, CDR1 is SGHDT and CDR2 is YYEEEE. V lost 6 bases and J 4 bases, leaving 12 bases between the germline ends. This CDR3 has 13 amino acids. The CDR3 spells CASTSPSSDTQYF. The DNA for the CDR3 is TGTGCCAGCACCTCCCCAAGCTCAGATACGCAGTATTTT.

On this clone: Distinct nucleotide sequences in the sample also encode this CDR3. J is TRBJ2-5 and V is TRBV4-2, with D uncertain. Germline-derived CDR1 and CDR2 are LGHNA and YNFKEQ. Deletions cut 0 bases from V and 4 bases from J, with 6 bases between. The CDR3 has 13 amino acids. CDR3 coding DNA: TGTGCCAGCAGCCAAGATAGAAGAGAGACCCAGTACTTC. Protein sequence: CASSQDRRETQYF.

This chain uses TRBV11-3 with TRBJ2-3; possible D gene TRBD2, 6 bases. Germline V gene data show CDR1 as SGHNT and CDR2 as YENEEA. There are 14 residues in the CDR3. Trimming removed 3 bases from V and 0 bases from J, with 7 bases in between. CDR3 nucleotides: TGTGCCAGCAGCTTGAGCGGGAGCACAGATACGCAGTATTTT. Protein product: CASSLSGSTDTQYF.

The table lists this clone with a few counts. The gene calls are TRBV3-1 (or the pseudogene TRBV3-2) and TRBJ1-1, with a weak D call TRBD1 (5 bases). CDR1 and CDR2 from the germline V gene are LGHDT and YNNKEL (reference sequence). The CDR3 contains 15 residues. The ends were cut back, 3 bases at V and 11 bases at J, with 22 bases in the middle. The CDR3 region has the DNA TGTGCCAGCAGCCACCATAACTGGGGGAATCGGGCGGCTTTCTTT. The encoded protein is CASSHHNWGNRAAFF.

This clone was detected a few times. This chain connects TRBV19 to TRBJ1-2; D remains ambiguous. In germline, CDR1 is LNHDA, CDR2 SQIVND (reference sequence). The length of the CDR3 is 13 residues. V was pared by 6 bases and J by 3 bases, with 11 bases between. CDR3 coding DNA: TGTGCCAGTAGCAGGACGGATTACTATGGCTACACCTTC. Its protein is CASSRTDYYGYTF. The variable domain in full, with the rest retrieved from reference TRBV19 and TRBJ1-2, is DGGITQSPKYLFRKEGQNVTLSCEQNLNHDAMYWYRQDPGQGLRLIYYSQIVNDFQKGDIAEGYSVSREKKESFPLTVTSAQKNPTAFYLCASSRTDYYGYTFGSGTRLTVV.

V usage is TRBV7-9 and J usage is TRBJ1-4, with a possible D match to TRBD1 (5 bases). The CDR3 extends over 15 amino acids. The ends were cut back, 7 bases at V and 4 bases at J, with 16 bases in the middle. CDR1 and CDR2 (germline): SEHNR, FQNEAQ (reference sequence). The DNA for the CDR3 is TGTGCCAGCAACTACGAGACAGTAATTAATGAAAAACTGTTTTTT. It specifies CASNYETVINEKLFF.

The chain recombines TRBV12-5 with TRBJ2-1; 11 nucleotides agree with TRBD2. The CDR3 runs 17 residues. V dropped 4 bases and J dropped 9; count of bases not matched to a gene: 14. Germline assignment: CDR1 LGHNT and CDR2 FRNRAP. The CDR3 coding sequence is TGTGCTAGTGGTTACTTAGGACTAGCGGGCCGTTGGGGTGAGCAGTTCTTC. Translating it yields CASGYLGLAGRWGEQFF.

Worth noting for this clone: An end of the junction differs from the germline gene, which may be a read error. The rearrangement uses TRBV2 and TRBJ1-2; TRBD1 matches at 7 bases. The V gene's germline CDR1 is SNHLY and CDR2 FYNNEI. The CDR3 consists of 12 residues. This CDR3 is CASSELRQGAFF. In nucleotides, the CDR3 is TGTGCCAGCAGTGAACTCCGACAGGGCGCGTTCTTC.

The genes are TRBV19 and TRBJ2-7; 9 bases are shared with TRBD1. V gave up 4 bases and J gave up 2 bases; unmatched junction bases: 6. CDR1 is LNHDA and CDR2 is SQIVND in the germline V gene (reference sequence). The CDR3 covers 15 residues. The CDR3 DNA reads as TGTGCCAGTAGTAACCCGGGACAGGGTGCCTACGAGCAGTACTTC. Translation: CASSNPGQGAYEQYF.

The rearrangement uses TRBV7-3 and TRBJ1-2, with a weak D call TRBD1 (5 bases). V was pared by 0 bases and J by 0 bases, with 14 bases between. This CDR3 region has 17 residues. Germline CDR1 and CDR2: SGHTA and FQGTGA. The CDR3 DNA is TGTGCCAGCAGCTTAACGTTCGGGGACGACCCTAACTATGGCTACACCTTC. Translation: CASSLTFGDDPNYGYTF.

The CDR3 sequence is CASSVSQRGDQYF. The CDR3 DNA follows: TGTGCCAGCAGCGTAAGTCAGCGCGGAGACCAGTACTTC. This chain uses TRBV9 with TRBJ2-5; D unclear. The germline V gene has CDR1 SGDLS and CDR2 YYNGEE. The CDR3 consists of 13 residues. V was shortened by 1 base and J by 10 bases, with 14 bases between the two germline ends.

The CDR3 nucleotides are TGTGCCAGCAGCCGCGAGCGGGAGGGTGGCGAGCAGTACTTC. Protein: CASSREREGGEQYF. V is TRBV5-5 and J is TRBJ2-7; 10 bases fit TRBD2. Germline V gives CDR1 SGHKS, CDR2 YYEKEE (reference sequence). With V trimmed by 4 bases and J by 6 bases, 7 bases remained unmatched. The CDR3 spans 14 residues.

The chain couples TRBV11-2 to TRBJ1-5; D unresolved. The CDR3 is made up of 15 amino acids. CDR1 and CDR2 (germline): SGHAT, FQNNGV. Trimming removed 5 bases from V and 6 bases from J, with 17 bases in between. CDR3 sequence (DNA): TGTGCCAGCAGCCCCTCCTCGGGTTTCGGTCAGCCCCAGCATTTT. It translates to CASSPSSGFGQPQHF. Based on the CDR3 plus reference TRBV11-2 and TRBJ1-5, the full variable domain is EAGVAQSPRYKIIEKRQSVAFWCNPISGHATLYWYQQILGQGPKLLIQFQNNGVVDDSQLPKDRFSAERLKGVDSTLKIQPAKLEDSAVYLCASSPSSGFGQPQHFGDGTRLSIL.

The chain couples TRBV7-2 to TRBJ2-3; 16 bases are a match to TRBD2. The CDR3 is 17 residues long. Germline lookup yields CDR1 SGHTA and CDR2 FQGNSA. After removal of 8 bases from V and 1 base from J, the junction contained 6 bases not matched to a gene. CDR3 amino acids: CASGTSGGGIRTDTQYF. CDR3 sequence (DNA): TGTGCCAGCGGGACTAGCGGGGGGGGAATACGCACAGATACGCAGTATTTT.

The gene calls are TRBV5-1 and TRBJ2-1, with D possibly matching TRBD2 (5 bases). CDR3 length: 15 amino acids. Germline loops: CDR1 SGHRS, CDR2 YFSETQ. The V and J ends lost 2 bases and 8 bases respectively, with 17 bases between them. CDR3 DNA: TGCGCCAGCAGCTTCGGGGTCTCCGGGTCGGATGAGCAGTTCTTC. Its protein is CASSFGVSGSDEQFF. Supplemented by reference TRBV5-1 and TRBJ2-1, the full variable domain reads KAGVTQTPRYLIKTRGQQVTLSCSPISGHRSVSWYQQTPGQGLQFLFEYFSETQRNKGNFPGRFSGRQFSNSRSEMNVSTLELGDSALYLCASSFGVSGSDEQFFGPGTRLTVL.

This rearrangement joins TRBV6-1 to TRBJ1-5, with D possibly being TRBD1 (5 bases). The V and J ends lost 3 bases and 3 bases respectively, with 15 bases between them. From germline, CDR1 is MNHNS and CDR2 SASEGT. The CDR3 has 16 residues. CDR3 sequence (DNA): TGTGCCAGCAGTGACACAGGTTACAATGTCAATCAGCCCCAGCATTTT. This codes for CASSDTGYNVNQPQHF.